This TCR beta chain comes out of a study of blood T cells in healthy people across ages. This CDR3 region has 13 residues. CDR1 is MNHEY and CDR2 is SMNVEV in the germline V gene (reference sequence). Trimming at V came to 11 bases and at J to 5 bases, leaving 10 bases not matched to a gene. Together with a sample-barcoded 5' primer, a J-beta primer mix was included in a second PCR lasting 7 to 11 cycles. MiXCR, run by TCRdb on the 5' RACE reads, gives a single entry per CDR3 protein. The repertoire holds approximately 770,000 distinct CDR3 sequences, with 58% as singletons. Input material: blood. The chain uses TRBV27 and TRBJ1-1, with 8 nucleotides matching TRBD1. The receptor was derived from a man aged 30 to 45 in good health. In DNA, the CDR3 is TGTGCCGGCTCCCCGCAGGGGGCGACTGAAGCTTTCTTT. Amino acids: CAGSPQGATEAFF.